The clone carrying this T cell receptor (beta chain) was seen a handful of times. Its antigen is unidentified. PBMCs provided sorted CD4+ and CD8+ T cells. The authors extracted RNA and reverse transcribed it into cDNA as the sequencing template. Libraries were prepared by immunoSEQ multiplex PCR; TCRdb keeps only in-frame clonotypes and omits some of them. The data show roughly 200,000 clones, roughly 56% seen once. This entry belongs to a study of CD8+ T cells in alopecia areata. The germline V gene has CDR1 SGHVS and CDR2 FNYEAQ. This CDR3 region has 15 residues. The V gene lost 5 bases and the J gene lost 3 bases, with 15 bases spanning the gap. Overall study findings and caveats: Relative to normal scalp, lesional scalp, especially alopecia totalis/universalis, showed higher clonality. In scalp samples, resident alphabeta T cells of normal skin are also sequenced. Among patients, TCR sharing was less clear than in mice, a difference possibly due in part to HLA diversity in the patient population.

This clonotype was sampled from a human donor in good health. The chain couples TRBV7-6 to TRBJ2-3; D tentatively fits TRBD1 or TRBD2 (5 bases each). The source material was CD8+ T cells sorted from blood. CDR3 nucleotides: TGTGCCAGCAGCCCTGATGGGGGAGCGACAGATACGCAGTATTTT. This encodes CASSPDGGATDTQYF.